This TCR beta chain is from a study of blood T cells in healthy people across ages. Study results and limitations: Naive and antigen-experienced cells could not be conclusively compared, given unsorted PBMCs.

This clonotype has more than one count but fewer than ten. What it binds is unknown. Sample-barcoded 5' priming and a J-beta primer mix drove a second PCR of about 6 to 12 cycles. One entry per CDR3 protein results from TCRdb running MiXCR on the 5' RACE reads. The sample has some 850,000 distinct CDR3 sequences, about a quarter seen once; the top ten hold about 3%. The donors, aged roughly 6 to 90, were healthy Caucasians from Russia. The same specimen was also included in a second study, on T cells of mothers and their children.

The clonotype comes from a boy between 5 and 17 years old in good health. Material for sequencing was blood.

CDR3 loop: CASSSRNRDIETQYF. The DNA of the CDR3 is TGTGCCAGCAGCTCGCGGAACAGGGATATAGAGACCCAGTACTTC. The chain carries TRBV7-9 and TRBJ2-5; D possibly corresponds to TRBD1 (6 bases). Trimming pared 4 bases from V and 4 bases from J, leaving 16 bases between. The CDR3 sequence is 15 residues long. Germline CDR1 reads SEHNR; CDR2 reads FQNEAQ (reference sequence).